This is a list of T cell receptor beta chains from one sample in a study of CD8+CD57+ T cells in acquired aplastic anemia. TCRdb re-called the reads through MiXCR, storing one row per CDR3 protein. The sample shows 200,000 or so distinct CDR3 sequences, less than 65% of them seen only once. Material for sequencing was sorted CD4+, CD8+, or CD8+CD57+ T cells (not recorded which) from PBMCs. These receptors originate from a human donor with severe aplastic anemia or a healthy control (not recorded which). The CDR3 runs from the conserved cysteine through the conserved F or W. Each record gives: D gene, CDR3 length, V gene, clone size, J gene, CDR3 protein, CDR3 DNA. The D gene is left open where the match is weak. The listing skips clone size in some rows; elsewhere it reads once, few, many or a size class.

NA	14	TRBV7-9	NA	TRBJ1-1	CASTMGDMNTEAFF	TGTGCCAGCACCATGGGGGACATGAACACTGAAGCTTTCTTT
NA	15	TRBV7-3	NA	TRBJ2-2	CASSHLSGAGGELFF	TGCGCCAGCAGCCATCTCTCTGGGGCCGGCGGGGAGCTGTTTTTT
NA	15	TRBV5-1	NA	TRBJ1-6	CASSLVAGGTSPLHF	TGCGCCAGCAGCTTGGTAGCGGGGGGCACTTCACCCCTCCACTTT
TRBD2	13	TRBV20-1	NA	TRBJ2-7	CSARSGGPYEQYF	TGCAGTGCTCGAAGCGGGGGCCCCTACGAGCAGTACTTC
NA	18	TRBV10-3	many	TRBJ2-7	CAISEPTLLGDGTYEQYF	TGTGCCATCAGTGAGCCCACTCTTCTAGGGGACGGTACCTACGAGCAGTACTTC
NA	15	TRBV4-3	NA	TRBJ2-7	CASSQHRDGRYEQYF	TGCGCCAGCAGCCAGCACCGGGACGGACGCTACGAGCAGTACTTC
NA	14	TRBV2	NA	TRBJ1-6	CASRLDSYNSPLHF	TGTGCCAGCAGGCTGGACAGCTATAATTCACCCCTCCACTTT
NA	12	TRBV19	once	TRBJ1-5	CASRWSNQPQHF	TGTGCCAGTAGGTGGTCGAATCAGCCCCAGCATTTT
TRBD2	13	TRBV20-1	NA	TRBJ2-3	CSATDGRGDTQYF	TGCAGTGCTACGGACGGGAGGGGAGATACGCAGTATTTT
NA	14	TRBV5-1	NA	TRBJ1-1	CASSLGGFLTEAFF	TGCGCCAGCAGCTTGGGAGGGTTTCTTACTGAAGCTTTCTTT
NA	15	TRBV7-2	NA	TRBJ2-7	CASRDRDGVSYEQYF	TGTGCCAGCAGGGACCGGGACGGAGTCTCCTACGAGCAGTACTTC
TRBD2	14	TRBV7-9	NA	TRBJ2-7	CASSVLLAGVEQYF	TGTGCCAGCAGCGTACTCCTAGCGGGAGTTGAGCAGTACTTC